This entry describes one T cell receptor (beta chain). Its target is not known. Under the authors' procedure: The authors used CDR3 differences across clinicopathological groups to build a distant-metastasis classifier for papillary thyroid cancer. TCRdb re-clonotyped the PCR reads via MiXCR. The V and J calls shown here were made by TCRdb, not taken from the authors' results. The sample has about 33,000 clones, more than 10% seen once. Patients were all untreated before their thyroid surgery. V dropped 5 bases and J dropped 0; count of bases not matched to a gene: 4. Germline assignment: CDR1 SEHNR and CDR2 FQNEAQ (reference sequence). The CDR3 runs 15 residues. The data originate from a study of metastatic and nonmetastatic thyroid tumors. About the study: Where malignant and benign thyroid patients were concerned, repertoires were compared across blood and tumor or nodule tissue. General study points: Reported TCR beta diversity, measured in blood and tumor, was significantly higher for malignant thyroid tumors than for benign nodules.

This TCR was recovered from a female donor with papillary thyroid cancer or a benign thyroid nodule (not recorded which). Some clones in this sample may be carry-over from other donors' samples. V usage is TRBV7-9 and J usage is TRBJ2-1; 7 bases align to TRBD1. The sample comprised blood. This CDR3 is CASSTPGGSYNEQFF. CDR3 coding DNA: TGTGCCAGCAGCACCCCAGGGGGCTCCTACAATGAGCAGTTCTTC.